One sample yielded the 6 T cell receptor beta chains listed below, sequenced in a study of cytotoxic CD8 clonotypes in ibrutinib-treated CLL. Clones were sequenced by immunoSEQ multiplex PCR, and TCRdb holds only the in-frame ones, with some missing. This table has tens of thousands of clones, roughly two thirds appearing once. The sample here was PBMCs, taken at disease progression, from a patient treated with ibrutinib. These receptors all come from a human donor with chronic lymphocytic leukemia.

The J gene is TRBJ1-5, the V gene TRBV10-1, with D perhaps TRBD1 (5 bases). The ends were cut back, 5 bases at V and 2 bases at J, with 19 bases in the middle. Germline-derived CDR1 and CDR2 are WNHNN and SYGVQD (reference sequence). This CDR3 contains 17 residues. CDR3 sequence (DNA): TGCGCCAGCAGTTTTGGGCCGGGGGACTCGGGCAATCAGCCCCAGCATTTT. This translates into CASSFGPGDSGNQPQHF.

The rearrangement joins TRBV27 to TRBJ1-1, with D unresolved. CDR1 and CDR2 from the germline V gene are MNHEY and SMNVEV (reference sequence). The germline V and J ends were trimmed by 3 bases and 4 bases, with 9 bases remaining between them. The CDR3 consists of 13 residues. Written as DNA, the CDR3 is TGTGCCAGCAGTTTCCAAAGGGCCACTGAAGCTTTCTTT. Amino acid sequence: CASSFQRATEAFF.

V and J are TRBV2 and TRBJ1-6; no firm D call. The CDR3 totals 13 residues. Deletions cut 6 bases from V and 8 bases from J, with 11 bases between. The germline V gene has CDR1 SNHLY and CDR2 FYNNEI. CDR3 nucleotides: TGTGCCAGCAGCCCCCGTGAGGATTCACCCCTCCACTTT. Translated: CASSPREDSPLHF.

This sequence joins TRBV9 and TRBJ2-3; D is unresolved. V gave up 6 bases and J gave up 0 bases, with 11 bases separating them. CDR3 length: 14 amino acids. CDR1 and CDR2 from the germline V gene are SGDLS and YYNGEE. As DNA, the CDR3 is TGTGCCAGCAACACACCGACTAGCACAGATACGCAGTATTTT. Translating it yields CASNTPTSTDTQYF.

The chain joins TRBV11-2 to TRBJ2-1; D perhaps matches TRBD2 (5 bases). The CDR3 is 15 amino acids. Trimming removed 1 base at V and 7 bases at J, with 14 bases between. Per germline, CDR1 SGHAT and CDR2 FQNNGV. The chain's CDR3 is CASSLVGSPGNEQFF. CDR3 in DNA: TGTGCCAGCAGCTTAGTCGGTTCCCCGGGGAATGAGCAGTTCTTC.

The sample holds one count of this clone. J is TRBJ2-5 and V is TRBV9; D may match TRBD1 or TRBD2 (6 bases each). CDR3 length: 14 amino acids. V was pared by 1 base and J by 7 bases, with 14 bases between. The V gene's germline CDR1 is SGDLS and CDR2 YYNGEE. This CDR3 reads CASSVPPGGGTQYF. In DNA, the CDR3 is TGTGCCAGCAGCGTACCTCCTGGAGGGGGGACCCAGTACTTC.